This T cell receptor beta chain was recorded in a study of CD8+ T cells in alopecia areata. Study details: Scoring of severity for treated patients was based on percentage of affected scalp area.

Treatment indicated: oral pan-JAK inhibitor, 5-10 mg twice daily. Collected material from alopecia areata patients comprised lesional scalp punch biopsies and peripheral blood. This CDR3 comprises 16 residues. The J segment lost 3 bases and the V segment lost 3 bases, leaving 8 bases of the junction unmatched. Germline V lookup: CDR1 MNHEY, CDR2 SMNVEV (reference sequence). Reverse transcription of extracted RNA yielded cDNA, which provided the sequencing template. Measured with immunoSEQ multiplex PCR; TCRdb has only the in-frame clones, and not every one. In the table there are 150,000 to 200,000 clones, roughly 60% of which are singletons.

The receptor was isolated from a human donor with alopecia areata. This material consisted of CD4+ T cells sorted from blood, taken at week 24, from a patient treated with tofacitinib. The chain links TRBV27 to TRBJ2-4; 7 positions agree with TRBD2. The CDR3 bases are TGTGCCAGCAGTTTCGACCTGGGGGGGGGCAAAAACATTCAGTACTTC. As protein: CASSFDLGGGKNIQYF.